This entry features one T cell receptor (beta chain) sequence. Its antigen is still unknown. This specimen comes from a study of cytomegalovirus exposure and HLA in healthy donors. Study-level findings and limits: The study labeled about 160 TCR beta chains cytomegalovirus-associated. It was reportedly the case that the classifier diagnosed cytomegalovirus status with high specificity and sensitivity. The tendency of first-cohort TCR clusters to co-occur in the 120 or so validation repertoires was the finding of a later analysis.

Germline loops: CDR1 ENHRY, CDR2 SYGVKD. Trimming pared 2 bases from V and 3 bases from J, leaving 10 bases between. CDR3 size: 15 residues. Libraries were prepared by immunoSEQ multiplex PCR; TCRdb keeps only in-frame clonotypes and omits some of them. The data contain about 110,000 clones, about 88% of them singletons. Sequencing was performed on PBMCs. The chain carries TRBV10-3 and TRBJ2-2; weak D call: TRBD1 (6 bases). The clonotype originates from a young woman in good health and CMV-seropositive. This chain's CDR3 is CAISEGQTHTGELFF. The CDR3 DNA reads TGTGCCATCAGTGAGGGACAGACACACACCGGGGAGCTGTTTTTT.